This TCR beta chain was captured by sequencing in a study of OX40 agonist ivuxolimab in advanced cancers. The method was immunoSEQ multiplex PCR; TCRdb's version includes in-frame clones alone and lacks a portion of them. The sample carries about 98,000 clones, around 88% recorded once. With regard to this clone: The antigen is undetermined. Other DNA sequences in the same sample also yield this CDR3.

Notes on the study in general: Clonal expansion was seen in CD4+ and CD8+ blood T cells by week 6 at 0.1 to 3.0 mg/kg.

CDR1 is KGHSH and CDR2 is LQKENI in the germline V gene. Trimming took 1 base from V and 1 from J, leaving 4 bases between them. The CDR3 consists of 13 residues. This TCR was sampled from an adult with an advanced solid tumor such as melanoma, head and neck, liver or kidney cancer. The sequencing used CD4+ or CD8+ T cells sorted from blood, collected in a trial of the OX40 agonist ivuxolimab. This chain joins TRBV18 and TRBJ1-1; D unresolved. The CDR3 nucleotides are TGTGCCAGCTCACCACGGCAGAACACTGAAGCTTTCTTT. Translating it yields CASSPRQNTEAFF.